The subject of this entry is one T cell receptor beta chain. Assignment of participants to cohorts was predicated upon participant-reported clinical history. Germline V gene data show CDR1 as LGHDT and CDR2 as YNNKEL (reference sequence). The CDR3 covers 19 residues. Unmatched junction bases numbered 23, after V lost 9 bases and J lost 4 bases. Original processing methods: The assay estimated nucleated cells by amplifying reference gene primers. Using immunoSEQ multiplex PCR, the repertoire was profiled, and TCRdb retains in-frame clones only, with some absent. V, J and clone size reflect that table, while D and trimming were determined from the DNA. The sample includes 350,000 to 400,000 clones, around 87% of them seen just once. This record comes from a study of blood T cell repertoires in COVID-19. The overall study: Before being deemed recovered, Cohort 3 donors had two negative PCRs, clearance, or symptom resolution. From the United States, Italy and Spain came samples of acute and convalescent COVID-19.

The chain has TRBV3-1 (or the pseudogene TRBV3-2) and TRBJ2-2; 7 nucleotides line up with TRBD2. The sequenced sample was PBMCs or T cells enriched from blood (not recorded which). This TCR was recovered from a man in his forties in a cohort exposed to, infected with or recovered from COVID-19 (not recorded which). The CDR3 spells CASGARPRRGSGGTGELFF. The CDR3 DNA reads TGTGCCAGTGGTGCCAGGCCAAGACGCGGGAGTGGCGGCACCGGGGAGCTGTTTTTT.